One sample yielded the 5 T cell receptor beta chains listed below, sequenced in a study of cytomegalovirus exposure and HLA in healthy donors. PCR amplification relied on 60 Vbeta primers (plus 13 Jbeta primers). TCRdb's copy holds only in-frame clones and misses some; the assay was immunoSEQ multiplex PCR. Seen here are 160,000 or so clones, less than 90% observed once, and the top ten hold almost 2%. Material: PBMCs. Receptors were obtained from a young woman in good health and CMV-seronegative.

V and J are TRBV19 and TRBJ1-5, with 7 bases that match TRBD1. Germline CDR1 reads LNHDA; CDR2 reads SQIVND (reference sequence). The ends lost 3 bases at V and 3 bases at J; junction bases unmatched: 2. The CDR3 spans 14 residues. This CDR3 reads CASSMGQLNQPQHF. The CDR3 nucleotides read TGTGCCAGTAGTATGGGACAGCTCAATCAGCCCCAGCATTTT.

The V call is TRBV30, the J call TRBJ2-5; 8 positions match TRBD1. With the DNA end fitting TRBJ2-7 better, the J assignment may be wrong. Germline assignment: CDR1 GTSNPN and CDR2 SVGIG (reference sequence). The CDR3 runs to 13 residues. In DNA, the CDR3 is TGTGCCTGGGGGGGGACAGGAACCTACGAGCAGTACTTC. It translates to CAWGGTGTYEQYF.

The CDR3 loop is CASSLRGGQPQHF. The CDR3, as DNA: TGTGCCAGCAGCCTTCGGGGGGGACAGCCCCAGCATTTT. The chain couples TRBV6-5 to TRBJ1-5, with D tentatively TRBD1 (5 bases). The CDR3 loop spans 13 amino acids. Germline V lookup: CDR1 MNHEY, CDR2 SVGAGI. V was clipped by 6 bases and J by 7 bases, with 13 bases between them.

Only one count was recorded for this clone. The DNA for the CDR3 is TGTGCCTGGGCGCCGCGGGAGAAGTCCTCCTACGAGCAGTACTTC. Translation: CAWAPREKSSYEQYF. This chain joins TRBV30 and TRBJ2-7; 7 positions agree with TRBD2. The CDR3 has 15 amino acids. V was clipped by 5 bases and J by 0 bases; unmatched bases: 10. Germline values: CDR1 GTSNPN, CDR2 SVGIG (reference sequence).

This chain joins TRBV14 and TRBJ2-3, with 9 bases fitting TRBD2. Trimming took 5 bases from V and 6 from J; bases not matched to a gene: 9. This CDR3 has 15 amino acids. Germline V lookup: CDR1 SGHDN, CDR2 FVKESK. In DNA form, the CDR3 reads TGTGCCAGCAGCACAACTAGCGGGCTAAGGGATACGCAGTATTTT. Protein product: CASSTTSGLRDTQYF.